Reported below is one T cell receptor beta chain. No antigen is known for it. This may be a read error, as it is one base from a much larger clone. Germline DNA was also extracted, with blood RNA taken from unsorted whole blood. The sample originates from a study of tumor-infiltrating lymphocytes in primary liver carcinoma. Study information: The study reported T1-T3 N0M0 tumors spanning 4.2 to 10 cm.

cDNA specific to TCR beta was made from 500 ng of total RNA, with a constant-region primer employed for priming. Three rounds of nested multiplex PCR with slightly modified ARM-PCR produced TCR beta libraries. For around 11 cycles apiece, the opening two PCR rounds ran with TRBV1-TRBV30 forward primers and a C-beta reverse primer. TCRdb used MiXCR to reprocess the multiplex PCR reads, holding one entry per CDR3 protein. The table has hundreds of thousands of distinct CDR3 sequences, about three fifths seen once. V was clipped by 8 bases and J by 2 bases, with 16 bases between them. CDR1 is SGHDT and CDR2 is YYEEEE in the germline V gene. The CDR3 is made up of 14 amino acids. Notes on the study in general: Tumor region pairs shared more overlap than did tumor-adjacent and tumor-blood pairs. With p = 0.039, the top-250-clone fraction in tumors significantly exceeded that in blood.

The TCR originated in a woman aged 25 to 39 with primary liver carcinoma and hepatitis B virus infection. The sequenced sample consisted of peripheral blood. The chain combines TRBV5-6 with TRBJ1-1, with D tentatively TRBD1 (6 bases). The DNA of the CDR3 is TGTGCCAGGAGCAGGACCAGGGGAAACACTGAAGCTTTCTTT. Translated, it gives CARSRTRGNTEAFF.